This T cell receptor (beta chain) was retrieved from a study of beta chain features in type 1 diabetes. Per the germline V gene, CDR1 is LGHNA and CDR2 is YNFKEQ. This CDR3 spans 15 amino acids. Germline trimming cut 1 base from V and 6 bases from J; bases unmatched to any gene: 8. Expressed TCRB transcripts were sequenced after all isolated RNA was converted to cDNA. Some clones are missing from TCRdb's copy, which holds only in-frame ones; the method was immunoSEQ multiplex PCR. This table holds about 740,000 clones, roughly 12% found once. A word on this clone: Its antigen is undetermined.

Study results and caveats: cDNA-based reads could over-represent cells with high TCR expression. In every one of the four CD4+ subsets, TCRB CDR3s were moderately but significantly shorter in Type 1 diabetes patients.

Naive, central memory, regulatory and stem cell-like memory cells within the CD4+ compartment were sorted using CD45RO/CCR7/CD25/CD127/CD95/CD27. Specimen: naive CD4+ T cells from blood. The TCR was taken from a man in his late teens or twenties with type 1 diabetes. The J gene is TRBJ1-2, the V gene TRBV4-2; 7 bases line up with TRBD1. This CDR3 reads CASSQARQGGNGYTF. In DNA, the CDR3 is TGTGCCAGCAGCCAAGCGAGACAGGGAGGCAATGGCTACACCTTC.